The 32 T cell receptor beta chains presented below share a single source sample, sequenced in a study of T cells in women clearing cervical HPV infection. Only in-frame clones appear in the TCRdb table, and some are missing; sequencing was by immunoSEQ multiplex PCR. Its listing shows some 20,000 clones. The sequenced material came from blood buffy coat. These receptors were taken from a woman between 18 and 69 years old with a cervical HPV16 infection that either progressed to CIN3+ or cleared (not recorded which).

On this clone itself: The read halts 3 residues ahead of the CDR3 end, with the missing end drawn from the germline J gene. J is TRBJ2-2 and V is TRBV20-1; 13 bases are a match to TRBD2. This CDR3 spans 15 amino acids. V dropped 4 bases and J dropped 6; count of bases not matched to a gene: 5. Germline V CDR1 and CDR2: DFQATT, SNEGSKA (reference sequence). CDR3 sequence: CSAKLAGGHPGELFF. The sequenced CDR3 bases are TGCAGTGCTAAACTAGCGGGGGGGCATCCCGGGGAG.

With respect to this clone: The CDR3 goes on 3 residues after the read ends, and that part is filled in from the germline J gene. The genes are TRBV18 and TRBJ2-3; 8 nucleotides line up with TRBD2. Germline V gene data show CDR1 as KGHSH and CDR2 as LQKENI. Losses at the gene ends were 1 base for V and 7 bases for J; bases not matched to a gene: 13. The CDR3 is 17 amino acids. The CDR3 sequence: CASSPRQSGGPSYTQYF. Partial CDR3 DNA: TGTGCCAGCTCACCACGGCAGAGCGGGGGCCCCTCCTATACG.

For this clone: The CDR3 extends 3 residues past the end of the read, so its final part is completed from the germline J gene. The V gene is TRBV29-1, the J gene TRBJ2-5; TRBD1 agrees at 7 bases. J gave up 2 bases and V 4 bases, and 4 bases lay outside the gene matches. Looked up from germline, CDR1 is SQVTM and CDR2 is ANQGSEA. The CDR3 runs 13 residues. The CDR3 DNA, read in part, is TGCAGCGTTGGTGCAGGGGGACAAGAGACC. The encoded protein is CSVGAGGQET. The complete CDR3 sequence is CSVGAGGQETQYF. The whole variable domain, remainder taken from reference TRBV29-1 and TRBJ2-5, is SAVISQKPSRDICQRGTSLTIQCQVDSQVTMMFWYRQQPGQSLTLIATANQGSEATYESGFVIDKFPISRPNLTFSTLTVSNMSPEDSSIYLCSVGAGGQETQYFGPGTRLLVL.

Concerning this clone: The read falls 3 residues short of the CDR3 end, and the missing part is taken from the germline J gene. V is TRBV29-1 and J is TRBJ2-3, with D maybe TRBD2 (6 bases). V gave up 3 bases and J gave up 5 bases, with 18 bases separating them. The germline CDR1 and CDR2 sequences are SQVTM and ANQGSEA. The CDR3 loop spans 15 amino acids. The sequenced part of the CDR3 DNA is TGCAGCGTTGAGATGCTTGGGGGGTGGCGAGATACG. Residues: CSVEMLGGWRDT. The entire CDR3 is CSVEMLGGWRDTQYF.

Regarding this clone: The read comes to an end 3 residues before the CDR3 does, leaving the germline J gene to fill in the end. V and J are TRBV7-2 and TRBJ1-2, with TRBD1 matching 7 bases. This CDR3 region has 14 residues. Germline V lookup: CDR1 SGHTA, CDR2 FQGNSA. Trimming took 2 bases from V and 7 from J; bases not matched to a gene: 7. The CDR3 DNA, read in part, is TGTGCCAGCAGCTTACTGGAGGGGGCCGGTGGC. Translated, it gives CASSLLEGAGG. Given in full, the CDR3 is CASSLLEGAGGYTF.

About this clone itself: The observed sequence ends 3 residues before the CDR3 terminus, with the missing tail filled in from the germline J gene. The chain uses TRBV10-3 and TRBJ2-5; 7 bases are a match to TRBD1. CDR1 ENHRY and CDR2 SYGVKD come from the germline V gene. This CDR3 contains 16 residues. With 5 bases clipped from V and 7 bases from J, the junction kept 16 bases outside the gene matches. The sequenced CDR3 bases are TGTGCCATCAGTACTAAGACAGGGAAAAGGAAGGGGACC. Protein sequence: CAISTKTGKRKGT. The full CDR3 protein reads CAISTKTGKRKGTQYF.

In regard to this clone: The junction and the germline gene differ at one end; a read error may be behind it. Read sequence stops 3 residues before the CDR3 end, and the germline J gene provides the missing end. The chain uses TRBV6-1 and TRBJ1-2; unclear D gene. The CDR3 has 13 amino acids. The germline V gene encodes CDR1 MNHNS and CDR2 SASEGT. The sequenced CDR3 bases are TGTGCCAGCAGGGAAGGGAAGGGCCTGGGC. Translating gives CASREGKGLG. The whole CDR3 protein is CASREGKGLGYTF.

A word on this clone: The missing CDR3 end, 3 residues past where the read stops, is filled in from the germline J gene. The chain carries TRBV28 and TRBJ2-1; D possibly corresponds to TRBD1 (6 bases). The V and J ends lost 3 bases and 5 bases respectively, with 17 bases between them. Germline CDR1 is MDHEN and CDR2 is SYDVKM. The CDR3 length is 16 residues. The CDR3 sequence: CASSLSGTIADNEQFF. The DNA read from the CDR3 is TGTGCCAGCAGTTTGTCCGGGACAATTGCGGACAATGAG.

Points on this clone: With the read ending 3 residues before the CDR3 end, the germline J gene is used to fill in that end. The rearrangement uses TRBV29-1 and TRBJ1-6; 8 bases agree with TRBD1. The trim removed 7 bases at V and 7 bases at J, leaving 9 bases unmatched. Germline values: CDR1 SQVTM, CDR2 ANQGSEA. The CDR3 is made up of 14 amino acids. The covered CDR3 bases are TGCAGCGCTGCGACAGGGGCCGACAATTCACCC. Its translation is CSAATGADNSP. In full, the CDR3 is CSAATGADNSPLHF.

About this clone: The read halts 3 residues ahead of the CDR3 end, with the missing end drawn from the germline J gene. The chain carries TRBV5-1 and TRBJ2-7; D is perhaps TRBD1 (6 bases). The CDR3 sequence is 14 residues long. Germline-derived CDR1 and CDR2 are SGHRS and YFSETQ. V was trimmed by 8 bases and J by 1 base, leaving 16 bases between them. CDR3 in amino acids: CASKTGTESYEQYF. The sequenced CDR3 bases are TGCGCCAGTAAAACAGGGACCGAGTCCTACGAG.

Judged by frequency, this clone is medium-sized (0.01 to 0.1%). The read falls 3 residues short of the CDR3 end, and the missing part is taken from the germline J gene. V and J are TRBV7-3 and TRBJ2-2; TRBD2 is a possible D gene (5 bases). Germline V lookup: CDR1 SGHTA, CDR2 FQGTGA. Trimming cost V 2 bases and J 3 bases, with 13 bases left between them. The CDR3 covers 16 residues. CDR3 DNA (partial): TGTGCCAGCAGCTTATTCTCGGGGTTGGACACCGGGGAG. It codes for CASSLFSGLDTGE. The complete CDR3 protein is CASSLFSGLDTGELFF.

Comment on this clone: The sequenced fragment ends 3 residues before the CDR3 boundary, so the rest is inferred from the germline J gene. This sequence joins TRBV4-1 and TRBJ1-1; a weak D match, TRBD1 (6 bases). The CDR3 length is 13 residues. Trimming took 6 bases from V and 6 from J, leaving 14 bases between them. Germline loops: CDR1 MGHRA, CDR2 YSYEKL. The CDR3 is CASRAQGSPEAFF. The CDR3 bases that were read are TGCGCCAGCAGAGCACAGGGATCCCCTGAA.

With regard to this clone: The read terminates 3 residues before the CDR3 end, so the remaining end is supplied by the germline J gene. The J gene is TRBJ2-1, the V gene TRBV2, with TRBD1 matching over 9 bases. This CDR3 region has 18 residues. Germline loops: CDR1 SNHLY, CDR2 FYNNEI. Trimming at V came to 6 bases and at J to 2 bases, leaving 14 bases not matched to a gene. The sequenced CDR3 bases are TGTGCCAGCAGCAATCGAGAACCGGGACAGGGAACCTACAATGAG. It translates to CASSNREPGQGTYNE. From start to end, the CDR3 is CASSNREPGQGTYNEQFF.

In the case of this clone: The read ends 3 residues early relative to the CDR3; the germline J gene fills the gap. The chain recombines TRBV30 with TRBJ1-2, with TRBD1 as a possible D gene (6 bases). Per the germline V gene, CDR1 is GTSNPN and CDR2 is SVGIG (reference sequence). There are 15 residues in the CDR3. CDR3 bases read: TGTGCCTGGAGTGCAACCAAGGGGGGGCCGAACATC. Translated: CAWSATKGGPNI. The whole CDR3 is CAWSATKGGPNIYTF.

This clone ranks as medium-sized in terms of frequency. The CDR3 is cut off 3 residues early in the read; its end comes from the germline J gene. V gene TRBV30 combines with J gene TRBJ2-3; TRBD1 matches 7 bases. V lost 8 bases to trimming and J lost 6 bases; unmatched junction nucleotides: 14. This CDR3 comprises 14 residues. Per the germline V gene, CDR1 is GTSNPN and CDR2 is SVGIG (reference sequence). The sequenced CDR3 bases are TGTGCCGGAGGACAGGAAGCGGACACCGATACG. It specifies CAGGQEADTDT. The CDR3 reads in full as CAGGQEADTDTQYF.

Regarding this clone: The read terminates 3 residues ahead of where the CDR3 ends, so the germline J gene completes it. This chain links TRBV18 with TRBJ2-3; 10 nucleotides match TRBD2. The length of the CDR3 is 14 residues. In germline, CDR1 is KGHSH, CDR2 LQKENI. The J segment lost 1 base and the V segment lost 8 bases, leaving 3 bases of the junction unmatched. CDR3 bases read: TGTGCCAGCACGGGGACTAGCGGCACAGATACG. Its translation: CASTGTSGTDT. The entire CDR3 protein is CASTGTSGTDTQYF. Based on the CDR3 plus reference TRBV18 and TRBJ2-3, the full variable domain is NAGVMQNPRHLVRRRGQEARLRCSPMKGHSHVYWYRQLPEEGLKFMVYLQKENIIDESGMPKERFSAEFPKEGPSILRIQQVVRGDSAAYFCASTGTSGTDTQYFGPGTRLTVL.

Concerning this clone itself: The read terminates 3 residues before the CDR3 end, so the remaining end is supplied by the germline J gene. V and J are TRBV7-2 and TRBJ2-7; maybe TRBD2 (6 bases). In germline, CDR1 is SGHTA, CDR2 FQGNSA. Trimming removed 5 bases at V and 1 base at J, with 9 bases between. The CDR3 spans 13 residues. CDR3 sequence: CASSRDFSYEQYF. The sequenced CDR3 bases are TGTGCCAGCAGCCGGGACTTTTCCTACGAG.

Regarding this clone: The read halts 3 residues ahead of the CDR3 end, with the missing end drawn from the germline J gene. V gene TRBV18 combines with J gene TRBJ2-6; the D is unclear. The CDR3 totals 19 residues. Germline-derived CDR1 and CDR2 are KGHSH and LQKENI. Trimming stripped 6 bases from V and 0 bases from J, with 21 bases between. The CDR3 sequence is CASSPLVGSVLSGANVLTF. Incomplete CDR3 DNA: TGTGCCAGCTCCCCCCTTGTTGGCAGCGTACTCTCTGGGGCCAACGTC. The whole variable domain, remainder taken from reference TRBV18 and TRBJ2-6, is NAGVMQNPRHLVRRRGQEARLRCSPMKGHSHVYWYRQLPEEGLKFMVYLQKENIIDESGMPKERFSAEFPKEGPSILRIQQVVRGDSAAYFCASSPLVGSVLSGANVLTFGAGSRLTVL.

To note about this clone: The CDR3 extends 3 residues past the end of the read, so its final part is completed from the germline J gene. The chain uses TRBV7-2 and TRBJ2-2; the D gene is possibly TRBD2 (6 bases). This CDR3 comprises 14 residues. V dropped 2 bases and J dropped 6 bases, with 10 bases sitting between them. Germline CDR1 and CDR2: SGHTA and FQGNSA. This CDR3 is CASSLSGVAGELFF. The sequenced CDR3 bases are TGTGCCAGCAGCTTATCGGGGGTCGCCGGGGAG.

In regard to this clone: The read stops 3 residues short of the end of the CDR3; the missing end is completed from the germline J gene. The V and J genes are TRBV18 and TRBJ1-5, with 8 bases lining up with TRBD1. The CDR3 has 19 amino acids. Losses at the gene ends were 4 bases for V and 4 bases for J; bases not matched to a gene: 18. Germline CDR1 KGHSH, CDR2 LQKENI. The CDR3 here is CASSLRGGSGTGENQPQHF. Partial CDR3 DNA: TGTGCCAGCTCACTAAGGGGAGGATCGGGGACAGGTGAGAATCAGCCC.

Details on this clone: With the read ending 3 residues before the CDR3 end, the germline J gene is used to fill in that end. This chain connects TRBV9 to TRBJ2-7, with TRBD1 matching 10 bases. The CDR3 length is 14 residues. Germline assignment: CDR1 SGDLS and CDR2 YYNGEE. Trimming removed 4 bases from V and 3 bases from J; junction bases left unmatched: 4. CDR3 sequence reads: CASSLRDRGYEQYF. The CDR3 bases that were read are TGTGCCAGCAGCCTAAGGGACAGGGGCTACGAG.

With respect to this clone: The DNA ends 3 residues before the CDR3 does, and the rest of the CDR3 is filled in from the germline J gene. This chain links TRBV5-1 with TRBJ1-2; D is uncertain. Germline V CDR1 and CDR2: SGHRS, YFSETQ. CDR3 length: 12 amino acids. Trimming took off 0 bases at V and 7 bases at J, with 7 bases between the two ends. This chain's CDR3 is CASSLGQRGYTF. The CDR3 bases that were read are TGCGCCAGCAGCTTGGGGCAGCGTGGC.

Turning to this clone: The read finishes 3 residues shy of the CDR3 end, and the germline J gene is used to complete it. The chain recombines TRBV18 with TRBJ1-1; 8 positions agree with TRBD1. The germline V gene encodes CDR1 KGHSH and CDR2 LQKENI. The J segment lost 6 bases and the V segment lost 2 bases, leaving 11 bases of the junction unmatched. The CDR3 covers 16 residues. The sequenced part of the CDR3 DNA is TGTGCCAGCTCACCAGGACAGGGTCAAATGGGTGCTGAA. Residues: CASSPGQGQMGAE. The full CDR3 is CASSPGQGQMGAEAFF.

On this clone itself: The sequenced fragment ends 3 residues before the CDR3 boundary, so the rest is inferred from the germline J gene. The chain combines TRBV20-1 with TRBJ2-7; 8 nucleotides agree with TRBD1. The CDR3 has 13 residues. The V gene's germline CDR1 is DFQATT and CDR2 SNEGSKA (reference sequence). J was trimmed by 3 bases and V by 3 bases; bases with no gene match: 4. The covered CDR3 bases are TGCAGTGCTAGGCGGACAGGGCTCTACGAG. Protein: CSARRTGLYE. The CDR3 in full is CSARRTGLYEQYF.

As for this clone: With the read ending 3 residues before the CDR3 end, the germline J gene is used to fill in that end. J is TRBJ1-1 and V is TRBV2, with unresolved D. V was shortened by 4 bases and J by 2 bases, with 11 bases between the two germline ends. CDR1 is SNHLY and CDR2 is FYNNEI in the germline V gene. This CDR3 has 14 residues. The CDR3 is CASSGVNSNTEAFF. The CDR3 bases that were read are TGTGCCAGCAGTGGTGTCAACTCCAACACTGAA.

As concerns this clone: The observed sequence ends 3 residues before the CDR3 terminus, with the missing tail filled in from the germline J gene. The chain recombines TRBV7-6 with TRBJ1-2; 11 bases map to TRBD1. CDR1 SGHVS and CDR2 FNYEAQ come from the germline V gene. The length of the CDR3 is 14 residues. V lost 5 bases to trimming and J lost 6 bases; unmatched junction nucleotides: 5. The part of the CDR3 DNA that was read is TGTGCCAGCAGCCCCGGACAGGGGGCGAATGGC. It translates to CASSPGQGANG. The complete CDR3 reads CASSPGQGANGYTF.

Notes on this clone: The CDR3 goes on 3 residues after the read ends, and that part is filled in from the germline J gene. The gene calls are TRBV19 and TRBJ1-2; a possible D gene is TRBD1 (5 bases). With 3 bases removed from V and 7 bases from J, the gap between germline ends came to 12 bases. CDR1 is LNHDA and CDR2 is SQIVND in the germline V gene (reference sequence). The CDR3 is 13 residues long. CDR3 in amino acids: CASSIEGQRGYTF. CDR3 bases read: TGTGCCAGTAGTATTGAGGGGCAACGTGGC.

This clone is medium-sized (0.01 to 0.1%) by frequency. The sequence runs out 3 residues before the end of the CDR3; the remainder is reconstructed from the germline J gene. The V gene is TRBV10-3, the J gene TRBJ2-3, with unresolved D. The germline V and J ends were trimmed by 4 bases and 6 bases, with 5 bases remaining between them. The V gene's germline CDR1 is ENHRY and CDR2 SYGVKD. The length of the CDR3 is 11 residues. The DNA read from the CDR3 is TGTGCCATCAGTGGCGCGGATACG. Translated, it gives CAISGADT. The entire CDR3 is CAISGADTQYF.

Notes on this clone: The read ends 3 residues before the CDR3 terminus; that terminus is restored from the germline J gene. The V and J genes are TRBV7-6 and TRBJ2-7, with 9 bases aligning to TRBD1. V shed 0 bases and J 1 base; nucleotides not matched to a gene: 1. This CDR3 is built from 15 residues. Germline V gives CDR1 SGHVS, CDR2 FNYEAQ. This CDR3 reads CASSLAGTGSYEQYF. The part of the CDR3 DNA that was read is TGTGCCAGCAGCTTAGCTGGGACAGGGTCCTACGAG.

Points on this clone: The read ends 3 residues shy of where the CDR3 ends; the end is completed using the germline J gene. The chain joins TRBV5-4 to TRBJ2-5, with no clear D. Germline V gene lookup returns CDR1 SGHNT and CDR2 YYREEE (reference sequence). CDR3 length equals 14 residues. V lost 0 bases to trimming and J lost 4 bases, with 10 bases between them. CDR3 DNA, as far as it was read: TGTGCCAGCAGCTTGGTCGCTTCAGGAGAGACC. It is translated as CASSLVASGET. The entire CDR3 reads CASSLVASGETQYF.

Notes on this clone: Sequencing ends 3 residues short of the CDR3 end; the germline J gene provides the rest. J is TRBJ2-7 and V is TRBV18; 9 positions match TRBD1. CDR3 length: 14 amino acids. Germline lookup yields CDR1 KGHSH and CDR2 LQKENI. The V gene end was trimmed by 2 bases and the J gene end by 5 bases; junction bases not matched to a gene: 4. This CDR3 is CASSPRQGVDEQYF. The sequenced CDR3 bases are TGTGCCAGCTCACCAAGACAGGGGGTCGACGAG.

By frequency, this clone is medium-sized (0.01 to 0.1%). The read terminates 3 residues before the CDR3 end, so the remaining end is supplied by the germline J gene. The genes are TRBV10-3 and TRBJ2-7; 13 nucleotides agree with TRBD2. Germline CDR1 and CDR2: ENHRY and SYGVKD. This CDR3 has 15 amino acids. Trimming took 8 bases from V and 4 from J; bases not matched to a gene: 8. The covered CDR3 bases are TGTGCCATCCGTCCCGGGACTAGCGGGGTTTACGAG. This encodes CAIRPGTSGVYE. The full CDR3 sequence reads CAIRPGTSGVYEQYF.